The subject of this entry is one T cell receptor beta chain. These data are taken from a study of blood T cells in healthy people across ages. A J-beta primer mix and a sample-barcoded 5' primer were used in a second PCR of about 7 to 12 cycles. In TCRdb, the 5' RACE reads were re-called with MiXCR into one record per CDR3 protein. This table holds about 1.1 million distinct CDR3 sequences, about two fifths found once. The specimen was blood. This receptor was obtained from a man aged 18-30 years in good health.

The CDR3 bases are TGTGCCAGCAGTCGGCTAGCGGGGGCCTCCCTTAGCACAGATACGCAGTATTTT. This gives the protein CASSRLAGASLSTDTQYF. The J gene is TRBJ2-3, the V gene TRBV6-1, with 10 bases identical to TRBD2. Germline values: CDR1 MNHNS, CDR2 SASEGT. There are 18 residues in the CDR3. The ends lost 5 bases at V and 0 bases at J; junction bases unmatched: 11.